The 20 T cell receptor beta chains reported below all come from one sample, sequenced in a study of identical twins (dated by TCRdb to the mid-2010s). The method behind the library was 5' RACE. The instrument given in TCRdb is Illumina HiSeq 2000. TCRdb ran its own pipeline on the public reads, namely fastp trimming at Q25 and MiXCR clone calling, and kept in-frame beta chains. Rows matching on CDR3 protein sequence are summarized as one entry with the most common DNA and genes. The sample yields 1,800,000 or so distinct CDR3 sequences; less than 35% were counted once. The ten top clones hold over 0.25% of the sample. Sample: cord blood. The source is a newborn girl in good health.

This clonotype was counted a few times. The chain couples TRBV7-2 to TRBJ2-4; D is undetermined. Per the germline V gene, CDR1 is SGHTA and CDR2 is FQGNSA. Deletions cut 3 bases from V and 0 bases from J, with 12 bases between. This CDR3 has 16 residues. The chain's CDR3 is CASSLGGPVAKNIQYF. As DNA, the CDR3 is TGTGCCAGCAGCTTGGGTGGACCCGTAGCCAAAAACATTCAGTACTTC.

Note on this clonotype: The junction departs from germline at one end; a sequencing error may be responsible. The genes are TRBV4-1 and TRBJ1-2; 10 bases line up with TRBD1. The germline CDR1 and CDR2 sequences are MGHRA and YSYEKL. The CDR3 is 15 amino acids. DNA for the CDR3: TGCGCCCGCAGCCAAGGGACAGGGGCTAACTATGGCTACACCTTC. It encodes CARSQGTGANYGYTF.

The V call is TRBV9, the J call TRBJ2-3; 7 bases align to TRBD2. Germline assignment: CDR1 SGDLS and CDR2 YYNGEE. The ends lost 4 bases at V and 4 bases at J; junction bases unmatched: 12. The CDR3 consists of 16 residues. DNA for the CDR3: TGTGCCAGCAGCCCCCGACCGGGACTACTGTCAGATACGCAGTATTTT. As protein: CASSPRPGLLSDTQYF.

The V and J genes are TRBV7-2 and TRBJ2-3; weak D call: TRBD2 (5 bases). Germline loops: CDR1 SGHTA, CDR2 FQGNSA. The CDR3 has 16 amino acids. Trimming took off 8 bases at V and 3 bases at J, with 21 bases between the two ends. The CDR3 DNA is TGTGCCAGCCAATTCAGATGGCCCGGGAATACAGATACGCAGTATTTT. It translates to CASQFRWPGNTDTQYF.

The rearrangement joins TRBV7-2 to TRBJ1-2; the match to TRBD1 covers 7 bases. The V segment lost 6 bases and the J segment 3 bases; nucleotides outside the gene matches: 7. The CDR3 runs to 14 residues. Germline loops: CDR1 SGHTA, CDR2 FQGNSA. The chain's CDR3 is CASSSGGTYYGYTF. The CDR3 nucleotides read TGTGCCAGCAGTTCAGGGGGAACCTACTATGGCTACACCTTC.

The rearrangement joins TRBV4-1 to TRBJ2-5; D is ambiguous. Trimming cost V 0 bases and J 11 bases, with 19 bases left between them. This CDR3 spans 15 amino acids. Germline values: CDR1 MGHRA, CDR2 YSYEKL. The CDR3 DNA reads as TGCGCCAGCAGCCAAGAAGGTCAGCGTGGCAATGAGCAGTACTTC. Its protein is CASSQEGQRGNEQYF.

CDR3 residues: CSARWGRGGQYF. Here the CDR3 DNA reads TGCAGTGCTAGGTGGGGTCGAGGGGGGCAGTACTTC. This sequence joins TRBV20-1 and TRBJ2-7; D is possibly TRBD1 (6 bases). Germline values: CDR1 DFQATT, CDR2 SNEGSKA (reference sequence). The V end lost 3 bases, the J end lost 9 bases, and 15 bases lay between the germline ends. The CDR3 consists of 12 residues.

V gene TRBV12-3 or TRBV12-4 combines with J gene TRBJ2-1; 11 bases line up with TRBD2. With 7 bases clipped from V and 2 bases from J, the junction kept 13 bases outside the gene matches. The length of the CDR3 is 18 residues. This CDR3 is CASTPDRVAGGAYNEQFF. CDR3 DNA sequence: TGTGCCAGCACCCCGGACAGGGTAGCGGGAGGGGCCTACAATGAGCAGTTCTTC.

This chain joins TRBV28 and TRBJ2-7, with D uncertain. Germline V gives CDR1 MDHEN, CDR2 SYDVKM. This CDR3 has 12 amino acids. V was trimmed by 6 bases and J by 7 bases, leaving 13 bases between them. The CDR3 region is CASRAWEQEQYF. The CDR3 DNA sequence: TGTGCCAGCAGAGCTTGGGAACAGGAGCAGTACTTC.

The chain couples TRBV12-3 or TRBV12-4 to TRBJ2-4; D may correspond to TRBD1 or TRBD2 (5 bases each). V gave up 4 bases and J gave up 6 bases, with 19 bases separating them. The CDR3 contains 16 residues. CDR3 nucleotide sequence: TGTGCCAGCAGTTCGGCCCCTTGGGGCGAGGGAAACATTCAGTACTTC. It yields the protein CASSSAPWGEGNIQYF.

J is TRBJ2-5 and V is TRBV28; 7 positions match TRBD1. The DNA end is more similar to TRBJ2-7, so the J call may be wrong. The CDR3 covers 13 residues. The germline CDR1 and CDR2 sequences are MDHEN and SYDVKM. CDR3 protein: CASSRDSHHEQYF. Written as DNA, the CDR3 is TGTGCCAGCAGCAGGGACAGTCACCACGAGCAGTACTTC.

In DNA form, the CDR3 reads TGTGCCATCAGTGTAGTTAGTGACACCGGGGAGCTGTTTTTT. Translation: CAISVVSDTGELFF. The rearrangement joins TRBV10-3 to TRBJ2-2; unclear D gene. V dropped 4 bases and J dropped 3 bases, with 9 bases sitting between them. The germline CDR1 and CDR2 sequences are ENHRY and SYGVKD. This CDR3 has 14 amino acids.

This clonotype was found once. The chain employs TRBV11-3 and TRBJ2-1, with TRBD1 matching 7 bases. This CDR3 comprises 13 residues. Germline-derived CDR1 and CDR2 are SGHNT and YENEEA. Trimming removed 8 bases from V and 7 bases from J; junction bases left unmatched: 8. The CDR3 DNA sequence: TGTGCCAGCCAAGGACAGGCACTAAATGAGCAGTTCTTC. Protein product: CASQGQALNEQFF.

This clonotype occurred a few times. The chain has TRBV4-1 and TRBJ2-4; D gene uncertain. The CDR3 loop spans 16 amino acids. The germline V gene encodes CDR1 MGHRA and CDR2 YSYEKL. V lost 0 bases, J lost 0 bases, and 9 bases lay in between. The CDR3 coding sequence is TGCGCCAGCAGCCAAGATGGAGTCCTAGCCAAAAACATTCAGTACTTC. This sequence encodes CASSQDGVLAKNIQYF.

Only a few counts were recorded for this clonotype. The chain recombines TRBV2 with TRBJ2-7; the D gene could be TRBD1 or TRBD2 (5 bases each). V gave up 8 bases and J gave up 0 bases, with 11 bases separating them. The CDR3 spans 13 residues. In germline, CDR1 is SNHLY, CDR2 FYNNEI. DNA for the CDR3: TGTGCCAGCGGGGACCCCCTCTCCTACGAGCAGTACTTC. Translation: CASGDPLSYEQYF.

V usage is TRBV24-1 and J usage is TRBJ2-5; D might be TRBD2 (5 bases). The ends were cut back, 3 bases at V and 5 bases at J, with 15 bases in the middle. Germline CDR1 reads KGHDR; CDR2 reads SFDVKD. This CDR3 has 15 residues. The DNA for the CDR3 is TGTGCCACCAGTGATCGTACCGGGGAAGGGGAGACCCAGTACTTC. It specifies CATSDRTGEGETQYF.

The V call is TRBV3-1, the J call TRBJ1-1; 10 bases match TRBD1. Germline V gene sequence: CDR1 LGHDT, CDR2 YNNKEL (reference sequence). The CDR3 has 16 amino acids. Trimming took 1 base from V and 4 from J; bases not matched to a gene: 6. CDR3 DNA: TGTGCCAGCAGCCAAGGGACAGGGGGATCGAGCACTGAAGCTTTCTTT. This sequence encodes CASSQGTGGSSTEAFF. Based on the CDR3 plus reference TRBV3-1 and TRBJ1-1, the full variable domain is DTAVSQTPKYLVTQMGNDKSIKCEQNLGHDTMYWYKQDSKKFLKIMFSYNNKELIINETVPNRFSPKSPDKAHLNLHINSLELGDSAVYFCASSQGTGGSSTEAFFGQGTRLTVV.

This clonotype has more than one count but fewer than ten. The rearrangement uses TRBV20-1 and TRBJ2-7, with D possibly being TRBD2 (5 bases). CDR1 is DFQATT and CDR2 is SNEGSKA in the germline V gene (reference sequence). The CDR3 is made up of 14 amino acids. The V gene lost 3 bases and the J gene lost 0 bases, with 12 bases spanning the gap. The CDR3: CSASAGVSSYEQYF. Written as DNA, the CDR3 is TGCAGTGCTAGTGCCGGGGTGAGCTCCTACGAGCAGTACTTC.

The CDR3 coding sequence is TGTGCCAGCAGCGTAGGGGGACTAGCTAGCAATGAGCAGTTCTTC. It yields the protein CASSVGGLASNEQFF. The genes are TRBV9 and TRBJ2-1; 9 nucleotides agree with TRBD2. There are 15 residues in the CDR3. Trimming at V came to 0 bases and at J to 6 bases, leaving 4 bases not matched to a gene. From germline, CDR1 is SGDLS and CDR2 YYNGEE. Full variable domain (missing parts from reference TRBV9 and TRBJ2-1): DSGVTQTPKHLITATGQRVTLRCSPRSGDLSVYWYQQSLDQGLQFLIQYYNGEERAKGNILERFSAQQFPDLHSELNLSSLELGDSALYFCASSVGGLASNEQFFGPGTRLTVL.

About this clonotype: Given a much more abundant clone one base away, this may be a read error. The chain couples TRBV6-6 to TRBJ2-3, with 8 positions matching TRBD2. The CDR3 is 13 amino acids. The V gene end was trimmed by 7 bases and the J gene end by 4 bases; junction bases not matched to a gene: 4. CDR1 is MNHNY and CDR2 is SVGAGI in the germline V gene (reference sequence). In DNA, the CDR3 is TGTGCCAGCACGGGGGGGCAATCAGATACGCAGTATTTT. Protein: CASTGGQSDTQYF.